This T cell receptor beta chain was observed in a study of blood T cell repertoires in COVID-19. V was clipped by 7 bases and J by 3 bases; unmatched bases: 6. Germline V gives CDR1 MDHEN, CDR2 SYDVKM. The CDR3 is 15 residues long. Libraries were prepared by immunoSEQ multiplex PCR; TCRdb keeps only in-frame clonotypes and omits some of them. The repertoire holds about 190,000 clones, with around 90% as singletons. Material: peripheral blood. The chain couples TRBV28 to TRBJ2-2; TRBD1 matches at 9 bases. The sequence was collected from a man aged 50 to 60 with acute or convalescent COVID-19. In DNA, the CDR3 is TGTGCCAGCATCACCGGACAGGGGTACACCGGGGAGCTGTTTTTT. Its translation: CASITGQGYTGELFF.